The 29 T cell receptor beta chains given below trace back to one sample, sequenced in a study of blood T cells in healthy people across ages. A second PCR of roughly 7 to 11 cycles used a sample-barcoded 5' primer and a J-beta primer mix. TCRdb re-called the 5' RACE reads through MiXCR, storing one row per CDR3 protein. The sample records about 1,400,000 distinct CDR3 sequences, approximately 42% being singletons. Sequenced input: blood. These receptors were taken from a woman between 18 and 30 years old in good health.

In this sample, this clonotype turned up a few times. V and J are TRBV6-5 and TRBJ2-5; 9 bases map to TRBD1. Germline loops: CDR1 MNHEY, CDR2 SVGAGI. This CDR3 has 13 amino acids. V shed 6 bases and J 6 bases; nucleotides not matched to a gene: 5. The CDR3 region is CASRRQGGQTQYF. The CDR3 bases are TGTGCCAGCAGACGACAGGGGGGACAGACCCAGTACTTC.

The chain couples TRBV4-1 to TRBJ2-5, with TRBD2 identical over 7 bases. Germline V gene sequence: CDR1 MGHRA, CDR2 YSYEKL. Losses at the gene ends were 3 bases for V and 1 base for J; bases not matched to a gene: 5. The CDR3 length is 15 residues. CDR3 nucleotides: TGCGCCAGCAGCCAGCTAGCGGTCCTCCAAGAGACCCAGTACTTC. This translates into CASSQLAVLQETQYF.

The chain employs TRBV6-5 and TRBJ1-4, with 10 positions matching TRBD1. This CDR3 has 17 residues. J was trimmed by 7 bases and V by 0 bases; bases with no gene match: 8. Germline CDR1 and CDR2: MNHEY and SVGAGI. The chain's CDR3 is CASSYSPTGGAAEKLFF. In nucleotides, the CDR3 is TGTGCCAGCAGTTACTCGCCGACAGGGGGCGCCGCTGAAAAACTGTTTTTT.

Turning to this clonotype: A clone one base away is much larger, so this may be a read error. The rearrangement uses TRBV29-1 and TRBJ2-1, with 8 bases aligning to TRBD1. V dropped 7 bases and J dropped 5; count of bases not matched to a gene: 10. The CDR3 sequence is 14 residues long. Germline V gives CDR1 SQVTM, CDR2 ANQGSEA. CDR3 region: CSADPTGDNNEQFF. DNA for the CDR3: TGCAGCGCCGACCCGACAGGGGATAACAATGAGCAGTTCTTC.

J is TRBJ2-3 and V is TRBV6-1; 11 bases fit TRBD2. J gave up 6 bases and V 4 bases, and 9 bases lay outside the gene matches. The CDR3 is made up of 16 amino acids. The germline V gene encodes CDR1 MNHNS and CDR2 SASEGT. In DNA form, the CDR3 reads TGTGCCAGCAGTGGCCCCCTAGCGGGGGGTCCTGATACGCAGTATTTT. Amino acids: CASSGPLAGGPDTQYF.

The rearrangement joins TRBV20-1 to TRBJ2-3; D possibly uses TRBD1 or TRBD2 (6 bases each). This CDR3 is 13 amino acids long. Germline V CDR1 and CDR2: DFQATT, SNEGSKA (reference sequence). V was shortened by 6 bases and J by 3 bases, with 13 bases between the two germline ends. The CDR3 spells CSAGGRTTDTQYF. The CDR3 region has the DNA TGCAGTGCCGGGGGCAGAACTACAGATACGCAGTATTTT.

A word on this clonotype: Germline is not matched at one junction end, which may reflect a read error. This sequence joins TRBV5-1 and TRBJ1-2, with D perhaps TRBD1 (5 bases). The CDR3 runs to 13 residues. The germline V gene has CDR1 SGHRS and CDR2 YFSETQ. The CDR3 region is CASKEGVSYGYTF. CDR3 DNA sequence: TGCGCCAGCAAGGAAGGGGTCTCCTATGGTTACACCTTC.

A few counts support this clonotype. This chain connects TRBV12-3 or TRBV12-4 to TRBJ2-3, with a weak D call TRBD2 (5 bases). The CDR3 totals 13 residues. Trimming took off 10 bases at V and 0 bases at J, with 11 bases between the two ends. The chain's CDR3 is CAIRLSSTDTQYF. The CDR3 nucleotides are TGTGCCATTAGACTATCTAGCACAGATACGCAGTATTTT.

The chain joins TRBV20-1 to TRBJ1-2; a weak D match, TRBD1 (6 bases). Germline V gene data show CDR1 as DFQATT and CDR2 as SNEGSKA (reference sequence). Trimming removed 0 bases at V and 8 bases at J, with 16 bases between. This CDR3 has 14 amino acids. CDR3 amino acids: CSARDEGGGGGYTF. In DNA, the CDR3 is TGCAGTGCTAGAGATGAAGGGGGAGGAGGCGGCTACACCTTC.

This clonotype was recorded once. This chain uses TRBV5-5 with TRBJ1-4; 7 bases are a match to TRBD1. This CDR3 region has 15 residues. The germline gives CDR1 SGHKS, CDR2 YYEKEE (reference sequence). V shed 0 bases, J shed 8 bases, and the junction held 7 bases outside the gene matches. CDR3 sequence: CASSLAIGGSEKLFF. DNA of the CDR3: TGTGCCAGCAGCTTGGCGATAGGGGGCAGCGAAAAACTGTTTTTT.

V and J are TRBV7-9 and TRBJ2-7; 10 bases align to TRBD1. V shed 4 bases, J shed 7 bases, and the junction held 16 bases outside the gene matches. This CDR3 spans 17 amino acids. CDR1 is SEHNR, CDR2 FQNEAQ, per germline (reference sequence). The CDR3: CASSSYAPGQGRDEQYF. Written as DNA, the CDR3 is TGTGCCAGCAGCTCTTACGCCCCGGGACAGGGGAGGGATGAGCAGTACTTC.

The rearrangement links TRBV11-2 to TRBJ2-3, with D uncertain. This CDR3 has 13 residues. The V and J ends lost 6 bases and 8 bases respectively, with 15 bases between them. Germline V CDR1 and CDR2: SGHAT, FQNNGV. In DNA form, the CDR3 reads TGTGCCAGCAGATCCGTAGTGGTCTCTACGCAGTATTTT. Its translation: CASRSVVVSTQYF.

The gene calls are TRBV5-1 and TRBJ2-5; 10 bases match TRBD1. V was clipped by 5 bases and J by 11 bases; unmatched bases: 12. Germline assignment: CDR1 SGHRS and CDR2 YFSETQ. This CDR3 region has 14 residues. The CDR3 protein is CASSGTGAYNEQYF. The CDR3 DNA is TGCGCCAGCAGTGGGACAGGGGCCTACAATGAGCAGTACTTC.

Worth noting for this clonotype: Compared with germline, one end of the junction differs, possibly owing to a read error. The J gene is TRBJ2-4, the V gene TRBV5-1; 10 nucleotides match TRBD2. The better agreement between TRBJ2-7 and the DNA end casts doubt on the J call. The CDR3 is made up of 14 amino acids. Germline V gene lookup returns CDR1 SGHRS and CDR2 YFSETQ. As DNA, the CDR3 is TGCACCAGCAGCTTGTCTAGCGGGAGCTCCGAGCAGTACTTC. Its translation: CTSSLSSGSSEQYF.

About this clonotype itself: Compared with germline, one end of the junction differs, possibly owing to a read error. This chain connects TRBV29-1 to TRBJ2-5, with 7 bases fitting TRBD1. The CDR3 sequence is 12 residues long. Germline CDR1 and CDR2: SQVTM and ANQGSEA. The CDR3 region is CGVYRGSETQYF. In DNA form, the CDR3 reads TGCGGCGTCTACAGGGGAAGCGAGACCCAGTACTTC.

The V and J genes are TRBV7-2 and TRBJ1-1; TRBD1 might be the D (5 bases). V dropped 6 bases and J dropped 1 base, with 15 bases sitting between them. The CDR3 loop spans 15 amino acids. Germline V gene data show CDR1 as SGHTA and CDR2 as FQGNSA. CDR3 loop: CASRRLTGGNTEAFF. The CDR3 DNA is TGTGCCAGCAGGCGTTTGACGGGGGGGAACACTGAAGCTTTCTTT.

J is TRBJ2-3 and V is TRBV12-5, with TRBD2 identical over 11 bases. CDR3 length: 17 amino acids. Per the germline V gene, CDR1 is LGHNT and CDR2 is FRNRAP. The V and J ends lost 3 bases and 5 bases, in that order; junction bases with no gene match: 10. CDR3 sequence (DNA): TGTGCTAGTGGTTTCCTGCTCCCGGGACTAGCGGAAGATACGCAGTATTTT. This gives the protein CASGFLLPGLAEDTQYF.

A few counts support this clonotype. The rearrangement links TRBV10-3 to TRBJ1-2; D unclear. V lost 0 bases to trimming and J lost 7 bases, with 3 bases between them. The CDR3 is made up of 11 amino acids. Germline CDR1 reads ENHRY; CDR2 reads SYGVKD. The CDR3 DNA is TGTGCCATCAGTGAGTCGAGTGGCTACACCTTC. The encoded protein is CAISESSGYTF.

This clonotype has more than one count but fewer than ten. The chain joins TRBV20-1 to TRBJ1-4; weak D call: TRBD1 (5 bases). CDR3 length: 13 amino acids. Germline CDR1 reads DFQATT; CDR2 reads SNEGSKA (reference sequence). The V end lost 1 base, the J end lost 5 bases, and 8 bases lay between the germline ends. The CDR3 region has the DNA TGCAGTGCTAGAGGTTACAGGAATGAAAAACTGTTTTTT. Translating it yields CSARGYRNEKLFF.

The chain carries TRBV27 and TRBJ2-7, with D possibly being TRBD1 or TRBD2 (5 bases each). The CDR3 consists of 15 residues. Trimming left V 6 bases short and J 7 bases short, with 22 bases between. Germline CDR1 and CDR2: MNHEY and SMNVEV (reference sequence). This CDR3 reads CASRPLRDGGLEQYF. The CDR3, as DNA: TGTGCCAGCAGACCCCTCCGGGACGGTGGTTTAGAGCAGTACTTC.

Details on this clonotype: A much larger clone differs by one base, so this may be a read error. CDR3 loop: CASSRNWTPNYGYTF. CDR3 DNA: TGTGCCAGCAGCCGGAACTGGACACCAAACTATGGCTACACCTTC. The chain has TRBV4-2 and TRBJ1-2; perhaps TRBD1 as D (5 bases). The CDR3 loop spans 15 amino acids. V was shortened by 4 bases and J by 2 bases, with 14 bases between the two germline ends. Germline CDR1 LGHNA, CDR2 YNFKEQ.

This chain's CDR3 is CASSYWAGWTSGELFF. Here the CDR3 DNA reads TGTGCCAGCAGTTACTGGGCGGGTTGGACATCCGGGGAGCTGTTTTTT. The rearrangement links TRBV6-5 to TRBJ2-2, with D tentatively TRBD1 or TRBD2 (5 bases each). V lost 1 base and J lost 6, with 15 bases in between. This CDR3 is 16 amino acids long. The germline CDR1 and CDR2 sequences are MNHEY and SVGAGI.

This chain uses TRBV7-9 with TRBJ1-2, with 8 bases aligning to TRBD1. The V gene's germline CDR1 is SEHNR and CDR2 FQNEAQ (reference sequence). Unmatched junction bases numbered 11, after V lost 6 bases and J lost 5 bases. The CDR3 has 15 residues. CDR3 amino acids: CASSPNQQGGYGYTF. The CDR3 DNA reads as TGTGCCAGCAGTCCGAACCAACAGGGGGGATATGGCTACACCTTC.

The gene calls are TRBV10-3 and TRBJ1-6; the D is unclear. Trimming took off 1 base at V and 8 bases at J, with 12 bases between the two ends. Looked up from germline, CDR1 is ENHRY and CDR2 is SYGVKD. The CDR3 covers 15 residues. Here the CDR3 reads CAISEFGSADSPLHF. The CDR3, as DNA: TGTGCCATCAGTGAGTTCGGGAGCGCCGATTCACCCCTCCACTTT.

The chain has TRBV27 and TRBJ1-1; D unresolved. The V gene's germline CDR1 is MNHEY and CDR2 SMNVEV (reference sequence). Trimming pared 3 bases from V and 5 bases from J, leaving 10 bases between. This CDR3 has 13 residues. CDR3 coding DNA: TGTGCCAGCAGTTTGTCCGGGCCAACTGAAGCTTTCTTT. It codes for CASSLSGPTEAFF.

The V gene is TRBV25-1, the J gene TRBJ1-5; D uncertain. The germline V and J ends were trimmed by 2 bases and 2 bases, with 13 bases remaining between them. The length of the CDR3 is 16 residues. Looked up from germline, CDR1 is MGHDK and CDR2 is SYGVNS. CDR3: CASSEIRRFCNQPQHF. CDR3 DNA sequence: TGTGCCAGCAGTGAAATCAGGCGCTTTTGCAATCAGCCCCAGCATTTT.

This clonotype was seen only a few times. The CDR3 bases are TGTGCCAGCAGCGCCGGACCCACATACAAAGAGACCCAGTACTTC. It specifies CASSAGPTYKETQYF. V is TRBV9 and J is TRBJ2-5; D uncertain. Trimming removed 3 bases at V and 3 bases at J, with 15 bases between. This CDR3 spans 15 amino acids. CDR1 is SGDLS and CDR2 is YYNGEE in the germline V gene. Full variable domain (rest looked up from reference TRBV9 and TRBJ2-5): DSGVTQTPKHLITATGQRVTLRCSPRSGDLSVYWYQQSLDQGLQFLIQYYNGEERAKGNILERFSAQQFPDLHSELNLSSLELGDSALYFCASSAGPTYKETQYFGPGTRLLVL.

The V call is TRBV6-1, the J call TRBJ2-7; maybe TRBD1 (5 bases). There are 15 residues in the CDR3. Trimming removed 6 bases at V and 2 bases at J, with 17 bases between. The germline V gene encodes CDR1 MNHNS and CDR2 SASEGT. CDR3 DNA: TGTGCCAGCAGGCCCATTCCACAGGACACCTACGAGCAGTACTTC. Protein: CASRPIPQDTYEQYF.

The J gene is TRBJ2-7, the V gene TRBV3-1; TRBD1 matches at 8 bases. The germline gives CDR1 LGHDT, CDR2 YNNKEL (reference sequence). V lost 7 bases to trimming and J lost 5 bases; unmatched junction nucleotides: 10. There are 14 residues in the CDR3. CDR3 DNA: TGTGCCAGCACCATGAAGACAGGGGCACACGAGCAGTACTTC. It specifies CASTMKTGAHEQYF.